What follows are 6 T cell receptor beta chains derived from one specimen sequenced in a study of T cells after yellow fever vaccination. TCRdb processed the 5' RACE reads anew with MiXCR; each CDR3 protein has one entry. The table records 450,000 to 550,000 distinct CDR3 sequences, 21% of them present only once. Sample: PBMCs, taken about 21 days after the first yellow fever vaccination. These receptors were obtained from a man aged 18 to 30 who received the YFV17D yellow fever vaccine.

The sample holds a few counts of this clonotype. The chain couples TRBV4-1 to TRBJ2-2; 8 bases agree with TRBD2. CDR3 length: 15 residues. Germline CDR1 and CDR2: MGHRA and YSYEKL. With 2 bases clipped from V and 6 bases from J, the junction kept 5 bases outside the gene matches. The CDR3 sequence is CASSQREGPSGELFF. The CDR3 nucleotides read TGCGCCAGCAGCCAACGGGAGGGGCCCTCCGGGGAGCTGTTTTTT.

The CDR3 here is CASSVEAHNEQFF. The CDR3 DNA follows: TGTGCCAGCAGTGTAGAGGCCCACAATGAGCAGTTCTTC. The chain links TRBV2 to TRBJ2-1; D is uncertain. Germline loops: CDR1 SNHLY, CDR2 FYNNEI. Trimming took 4 bases from V and 5 from J, leaving 9 bases between them. This CDR3 spans 13 amino acids.

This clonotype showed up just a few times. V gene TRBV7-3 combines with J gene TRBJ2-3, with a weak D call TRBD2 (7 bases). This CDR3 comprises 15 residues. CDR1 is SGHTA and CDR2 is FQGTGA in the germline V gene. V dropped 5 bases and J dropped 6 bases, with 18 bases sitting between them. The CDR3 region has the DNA TGTGCCAGCAGCCGAAGGGGAGGGGGGGCGGATACGCAGTATTTT. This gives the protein CASSRRGGGADTQYF.

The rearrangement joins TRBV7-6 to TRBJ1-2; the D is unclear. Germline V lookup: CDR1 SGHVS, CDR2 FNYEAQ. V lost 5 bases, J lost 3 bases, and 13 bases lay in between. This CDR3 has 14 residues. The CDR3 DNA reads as TGTGCCAGCAGCCCATCGGCGGGAGACTATGGCTACACCTTC. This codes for CASSPSAGDYGYTF.

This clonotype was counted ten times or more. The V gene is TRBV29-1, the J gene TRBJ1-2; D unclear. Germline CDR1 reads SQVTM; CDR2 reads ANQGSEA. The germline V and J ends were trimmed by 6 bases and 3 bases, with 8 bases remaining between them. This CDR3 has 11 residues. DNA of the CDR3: TGCAGCGTAACGGGGTACTATGGCTACACCTTC. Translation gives CSVTGYYGYTF.

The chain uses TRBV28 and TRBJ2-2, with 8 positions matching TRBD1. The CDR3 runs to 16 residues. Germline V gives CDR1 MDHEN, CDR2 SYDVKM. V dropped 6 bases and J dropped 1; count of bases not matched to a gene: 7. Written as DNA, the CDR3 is TGTGCCAGCAGCTCTGTGGGACAGGTGAACACCGGGGAGCTGTTTTTT. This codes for CASSSVGQVNTGELFF. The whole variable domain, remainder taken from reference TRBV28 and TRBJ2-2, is DVKVTQSSRYLVKRTGEKVFLECVQDMDHENMFWYRQDPGLGLRLIYFSYDVKMKEKGDIPEGYSVSREKKERFSLILESASTNQTSMYLCASSSVGQVNTGELFFGEGSRLTVL.